This TCR beta chain came from a study of beta chain features in type 1 diabetes. Every bit of the isolated RNA underwent reverse transcription, so sequencing read expressed TCRB transcripts. The read count averaged about 3.6 million across naive, central memory and regulatory T cell samples. Method: immunoSEQ multiplex PCR; TCRdb's copy keeps in-frame clones and lacks some. The table lists around 70,000 clones, around 49% of them singletons. The CDR3 spans 14 residues. Trimming cost V 3 bases and J 2 bases; bases outside gene matches: 2. The germline gives CDR1 LNHDA, CDR2 SQIVND (reference sequence). Points from the study as a whole: TCRB CDR3s from Type 1 diabetes patients were moderately but significantly shorter in all four CD4+ subsets.

This clone was counted between two and nine times. Antigen unknown. Sequenced material: central memory CD4+ T cells from blood. The chain is built from TRBV19 and TRBJ2-3, with 7 bases fitting TRBD1. This TCR was recovered from a man between 25 and 39 years old with type 1 diabetes. CDR3 nucleotide sequence: TGTGCCAGTAGTATGGGACAGATCACAGATACGCAGTATTTT. Amino acids: CASSMGQITDTQYF.